The entry that follows covers one T cell receptor (beta chain) sequence. This entry belongs to a study of blood T cell repertoires in COVID-19. The wider study: The origin of the acute and convalescent COVID-19 samples was the United States, Italy and Spain.

The authors' processing: How many nucleated cells were present was estimated from reference gene primer amplification. Using immunoSEQ multiplex PCR, the repertoire was profiled, and TCRdb retains in-frame clones only, with some absent. Clone size and the V and J calls come from that table; the DNA yielded D and trimming. The table has about 360,000 clones, around 86% seen once; the top ten hold around 3%. The clonotype comes from a human donor in a cohort sampled during active COVID-19. Sequenced input: peripheral blood.

The CDR3 reads CAWSGPRGTGELFF. CDR3 DNA sequence: TGTGCCTGGAGTGGGCCCAGGGGAACCGGGGAGCTGTTTTTT. The chain uses TRBV30 and TRBJ2-2, with D tentatively TRBD1 (6 bases). V lost 1 base and J lost 5, with 11 bases in between. This CDR3 region has 14 residues. Germline CDR1 reads GTSNPN; CDR2 reads SVGIG (reference sequence).